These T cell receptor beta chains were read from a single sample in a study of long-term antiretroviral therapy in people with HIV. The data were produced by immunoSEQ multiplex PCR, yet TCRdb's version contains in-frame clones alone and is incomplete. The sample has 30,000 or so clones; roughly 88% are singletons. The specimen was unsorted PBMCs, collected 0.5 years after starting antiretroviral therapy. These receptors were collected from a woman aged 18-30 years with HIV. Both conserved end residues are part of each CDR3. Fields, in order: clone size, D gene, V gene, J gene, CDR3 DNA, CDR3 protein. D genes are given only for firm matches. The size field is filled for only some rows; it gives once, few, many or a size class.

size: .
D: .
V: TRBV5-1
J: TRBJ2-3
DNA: TGCGCCAGCAGCTGGCCTAGCACAGATACGCAGTATTTT
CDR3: CASSWPSTDTQYF

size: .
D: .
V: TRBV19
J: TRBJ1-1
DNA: TGTGCCAGTAGTGGAAGGGGATCCGGGACTCGAATTAAGAACACTGAAGCTTTCTTT
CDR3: CASSGRGSGTRIKNTEAFF

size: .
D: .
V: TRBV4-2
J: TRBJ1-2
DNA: TGTGCCAGCAGCCAAGTGTTGGACCCTGGGGGCTATGGCTACACCTTC
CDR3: CASSQVLDPGGYGYTF

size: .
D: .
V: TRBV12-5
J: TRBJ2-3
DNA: .
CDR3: CASGFLADTQYF

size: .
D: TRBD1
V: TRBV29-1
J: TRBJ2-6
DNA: TGCAGCGTTCTAGATGACAGGGTGCCGTCTGGGGCCAACGTCCTGACTTTC
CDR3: CSVLDDRVPSGANVLTF

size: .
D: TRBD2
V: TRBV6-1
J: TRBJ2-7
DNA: TGTGCCAGCAGTGAAGCGCTAGCGGGACCCTACGAGCAGTACTTC
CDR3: CASSEALAGPYEQYF

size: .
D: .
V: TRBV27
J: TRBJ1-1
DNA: TGTGCCAGCAGCCTGTCACGAAACACTGAAGCTTTCTTT
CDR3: CASSLSRNTEAFF

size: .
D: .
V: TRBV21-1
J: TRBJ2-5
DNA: TGTGCCAGCATCCGGCTAGCGGGCGGCAAGACCCAGTACTTC
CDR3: CASIRLAGGKTQYF

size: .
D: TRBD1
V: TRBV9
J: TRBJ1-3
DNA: TGTGCCAGCAGCCTGGATGACAGGGTGTACGGAAACACCATATATTTT
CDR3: CASSLDDRVYGNTIYF

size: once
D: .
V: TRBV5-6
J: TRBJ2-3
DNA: TGTGCCAGCAGCAAAGCCGGGGCCCCACAAGATACGCAGTATTTT
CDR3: CASSKAGAPQDTQYF

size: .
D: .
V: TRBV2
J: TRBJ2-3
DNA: TGTGCCATTGCACTAGTAGCAGATACGCAGTATTTT
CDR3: CAIALVADTQYF

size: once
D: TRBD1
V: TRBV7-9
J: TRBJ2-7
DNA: TGTGCCAGCAGACACACCCCGGGACAGGTCTCCTACGAGCAGTACTTC
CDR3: CASRHTPGQVSYEQYF

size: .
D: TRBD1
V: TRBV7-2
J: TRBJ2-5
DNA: TGTGCCAGCAGCGCTACAGGGGGCGGAGAGACCCAGTACTTC
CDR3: CASSATGGGETQYF

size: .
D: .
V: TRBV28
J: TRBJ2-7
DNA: TGTGCCAGCAGGTTGCTGGGGGGGCGCGAGCAGTACTTC
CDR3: CASRLLGGREQYF

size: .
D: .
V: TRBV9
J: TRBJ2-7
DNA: TGTGCCAGCAGCGTAGGACTACCGACCTACGAGCAGTACTTC
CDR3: CASSVGLPTYEQYF

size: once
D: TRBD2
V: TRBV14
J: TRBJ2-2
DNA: TGTGCCAGCAGCCAAGGGCTAGCGGGAGGGCCAATCCCCGGGGAGCTGTTTTTT
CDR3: CASSQGLAGGPIPGELFF

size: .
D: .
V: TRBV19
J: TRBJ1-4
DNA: TGTGCCAGTAGTTCAGCGGAGGGGTGGAATGAAAAACTGTTTTTT
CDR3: CASSSAEGWNEKLFF

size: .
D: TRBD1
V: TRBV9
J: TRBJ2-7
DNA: TGTGCCAGCAGCGTAGCCCACCTACAGGGGTACGAGCAGTACTTC
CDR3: CASSVAHLQGYEQYF

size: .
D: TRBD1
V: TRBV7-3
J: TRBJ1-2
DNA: TGTGCCAGCAGCTTGGCAGGGGGCAATGGCTACACCTTC
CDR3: CASSLAGGNGYTF

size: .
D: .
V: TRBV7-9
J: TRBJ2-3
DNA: TGTGCCAGCAGCTTAGTCACCGGCACAGATACGCAGTATTTT
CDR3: CASSLVTGTDTQYF

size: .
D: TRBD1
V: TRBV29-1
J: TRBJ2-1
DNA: TGCAGCGCGGGACAGGGTAATTCCATAAATGAGCAGTTCTTC
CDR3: CSAGQGNSINEQFF

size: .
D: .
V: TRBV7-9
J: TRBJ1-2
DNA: TGTGCCAGCAGCCTCCCGGGCCTAGGGGGCTACACCTTC
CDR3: CASSLPGLGGYTF

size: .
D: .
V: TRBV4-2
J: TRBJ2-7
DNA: TGTGCCAGCAGCCAAGAGCGGTCTAGCTTTTACGAGCAGTACTTC
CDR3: CASSQERSSFYEQYF

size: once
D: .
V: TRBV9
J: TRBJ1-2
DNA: TGTGCCAGCAGCACTCACCGAGGAGGGAACTATGGCTACACCTTC
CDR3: CASSTHRGGNYGYTF

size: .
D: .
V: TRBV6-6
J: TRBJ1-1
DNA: TGTGCCAGCAGTTACTCGAGGGGAGGGGACACTGAAGCTTTCTTT
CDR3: CASSYSRGGDTEAFF

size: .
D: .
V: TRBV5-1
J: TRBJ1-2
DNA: TGCGCCAGCAGCCCGGCGGGGAACTATGGCTACACCTTC
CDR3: CASSPAGNYGYTF

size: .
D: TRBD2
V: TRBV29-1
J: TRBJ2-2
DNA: TGCAGCGTGCCCGGGACTAGCGTCACCGGGGAGCTGTTTTTT
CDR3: CSVPGTSVTGELFF

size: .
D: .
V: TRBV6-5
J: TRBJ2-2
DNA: TGTGCCAGCAGTTACCCAGCCGGGGAGCTGTTTTTT
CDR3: CASSYPAGELFF

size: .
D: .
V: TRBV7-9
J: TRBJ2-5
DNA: TGTGCCAGCAGCTTGAGTAGGACCCAAGAGACCCAGTACTTC
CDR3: CASSLSRTQETQYF

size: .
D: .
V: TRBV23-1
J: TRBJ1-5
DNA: TGCGCCAGCAACTGGGCAGGGTATCCTTCTCTAGATCAGCCCCAGCATTTT
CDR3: CASNWAGYPSLDQPQHF

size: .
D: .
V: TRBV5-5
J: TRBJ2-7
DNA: TGTGCCAGCAGCCCCGACAGTGCGTCCGAGCAGTACTTC
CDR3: CASSPDSASEQYF

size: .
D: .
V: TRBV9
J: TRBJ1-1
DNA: TGTGCCAGCAGCGCCCGGGACCCAACTAAGACGAACACTGAAGCTTTCTTT
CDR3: CASSARDPTKTNTEAFF

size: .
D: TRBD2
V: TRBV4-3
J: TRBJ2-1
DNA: TGCGCCAGCAGCCCAAGGGCACTAGCGGGATGGAATGAGCAGTTCTTC
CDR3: CASSPRALAGWNEQFF

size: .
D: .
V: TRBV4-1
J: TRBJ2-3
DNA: TGCGCCAGCAGCAAGGGACATCCGGGCACAGATACGCAGTATTTT
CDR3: CASSKGHPGTDTQYF

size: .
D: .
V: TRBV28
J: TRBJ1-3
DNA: TGTGCCAGCACCCTGGAGACCTCCGGAAACACCATATATTTT
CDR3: CASTLETSGNTIYF

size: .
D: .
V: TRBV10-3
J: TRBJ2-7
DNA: TGTGCCATCAGTGGTGGGGACTCCTACGAGCAGTACTTC
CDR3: CAISGGDSYEQYF

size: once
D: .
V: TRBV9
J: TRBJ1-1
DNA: TGTGCCAGCAGCGCTTCTCAGGTCACTGAAGCTTTCTTT
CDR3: CASSASQVTEAFF

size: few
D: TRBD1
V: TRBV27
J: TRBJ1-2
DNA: TGTGCCAGCAGTCCTAGGGGGCACTATGGCTACACCTTC
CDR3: CASSPRGHYGYTF

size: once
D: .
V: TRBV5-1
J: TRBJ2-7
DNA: TGCGCCAGCATGGTAGAGCACGGTACCGCCTACGAGCAGTACTTC
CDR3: CASMVEHGTAYEQYF

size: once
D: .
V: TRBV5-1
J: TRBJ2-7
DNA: TGCGCCAGCAGGGACGGCGAGCAGTACTTC
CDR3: CASRDGEQYF

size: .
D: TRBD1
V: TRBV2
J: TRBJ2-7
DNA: TGTGCCAGCAGGGGGGACAGTAGCAACGAGCAGTACTTC
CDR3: CASRGDSSNEQYF

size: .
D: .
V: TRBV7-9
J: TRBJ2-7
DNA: TGTGCCAGCAGCCCGGACTCAACCCGCTACGAGCAGTACTTC
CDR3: CASSPDSTRYEQYF

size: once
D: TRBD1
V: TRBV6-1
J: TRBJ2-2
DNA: TGTGCCAGCAGTGCGACAGGGGCGTCCACCGGGGAGCTGTTTTTT
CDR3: CASSATGASTGELFF

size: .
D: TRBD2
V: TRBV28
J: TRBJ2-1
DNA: TGTGCCAGCAGTCGGGGGACTAGCGGGAGGGCCGCCTACAATGAGCAGTTCTTC
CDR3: CASSRGTSGRAAYNEQFF

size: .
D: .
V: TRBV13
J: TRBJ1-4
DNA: TGTGCCAGCAGCTTTATGGATGAAAAACTGTTTTTT
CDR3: CASSFMDEKLFF

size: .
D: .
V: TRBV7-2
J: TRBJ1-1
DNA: TGTGCCAGCAGCTCAGCCCCGGGGTTCAGGCCTGAAGCTTTCTTT
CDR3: CASSSAPGFRPEAFF

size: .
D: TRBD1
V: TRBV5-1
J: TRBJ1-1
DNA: TGCGCCAGCAGCTCCAGACAGGGGGTGGGCACTGAAGCTTTCTTT
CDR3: CASSSRQGVGTEAFF

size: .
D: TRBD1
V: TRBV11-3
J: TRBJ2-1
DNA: TGTGCCAGCAGCTATCGACAGGGTGGGTACAATGAGCAGTTCTTC
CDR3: CASSYRQGGYNEQFF

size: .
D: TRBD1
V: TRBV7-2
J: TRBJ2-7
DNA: TGTGCCAGCAGCTTATACCCGGGACAGGGGGCGCGAGAGCAGTACTTC
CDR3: CASSLYPGQGAREQYF

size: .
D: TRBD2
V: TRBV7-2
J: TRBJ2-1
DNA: TGTGCCAGCAGCCCTGGACTAGCGGGAGTATCTGAGCAGTTCTTC
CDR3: CASSPGLAGVSEQFF

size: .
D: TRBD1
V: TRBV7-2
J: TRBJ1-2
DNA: TGTGCCAGCAGCTCCTTAAGCGGGACAGGGTCCTATGGCTACACCTTC
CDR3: CASSSLSGTGSYGYTF

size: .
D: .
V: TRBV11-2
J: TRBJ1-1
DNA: TGTGCCAGCAGCTTAGAGTGGGGACACCTGAACACTGAAGCTTTCTTT
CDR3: CASSLEWGHLNTEAFF

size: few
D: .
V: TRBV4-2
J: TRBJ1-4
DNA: TGTGCCAGCAGCCCGCCTGGGAATAATGAAAAACTGTTTTTT
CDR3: CASSPPGNNEKLFF